A selection of T cell receptor beta chains follows, all from one sample in a study of Ad26.COV2.S vaccination and SARS-CoV-2 variants. Measured with immunoSEQ multiplex PCR; TCRdb has only the in-frame clones, and not every one. The table records approximately 410,000 clones, 92% of them present only once. Sequencing used peripheral blood, obtained in a trial of Ad26.COV2.S vaccine versus placebo. The receptor set was obtained from a person between 18 and 65 years old who received the Ad26.COV2.S COVID-19 vaccine or a placebo. Both conserved end residues are part of each CDR3.

J | V | CDR3
TRBJ2-1 | TRBV27 | CASTTNGRVAYNEQFF
TRBJ2-2 | TRBV27 | CAKGVDRSNTGELFF
TRBJ1-1 | TRBV12-3/TRBV12-4 | CASSLKGLTAFF
TRBJ2-1 | TRBV27 | CASRPLRAPAYNEQFF
TRBJ2-7 | TRBV28 | CASSLARRRNYEQYF
TRBJ2-2 | TRBV3-1/TRBV3-2 | CASYNGQVASGELFF
TRBJ1-1 | TRBV9 | CASSVGAGRNTEAFF
TRBJ2-7 | TRBV3-1/TRBV3-2 | CASSQVAYEQYF
TRBJ2-7 | TRBV4-1 | CASSTGTGAYEQYF
TRBJ2-7 | TRBV12-3/TRBV12-4 | CASSPKVAGAQYF
TRBJ1-5 | TRBV12-3/TRBV12-4 | CASSSFPLPQHF
TRBJ1-1 | TRBV28 | CASSLSMWDWGVSEAFF
TRBJ2-7 | TRBV13 | CASSSRQGRTYYEQYF
TRBJ1-6 | TRBV19 | CASSDRRGYNSPLHF
TRBJ1-2 | TRBV5-1 | CASSLEGAESGYTF
TRBJ2-1 | TRBV19 | CASSKGGGSLYNEQFF
TRBJ1-2 | TRBV5-5 | CASSTRTGANYGYTF
TRBJ2-7 | TRBV11-2 | CASSITGLYYEQYF
TRBJ2-5 | TRBV3-1/TRBV3-2 | CASSQVHRGFETQYF
TRBJ2-5 | TRBV7-9 | CASSLEGVTGTKTQYF
TRBJ2-7 | TRBV25-1 | CASSEGGRGYFLDYEQYF
TRBJ1-2 | TRBV14 | CASSRDSGYGYTF
TRBJ2-1 | TRBV6-2/TRBV6-3 | CASSYDSGGSNEQFF
TRBJ2-3 | TRBV9 | CASSIGDTQYF
TRBJ2-2 | TRBV20-1 | CSARPKSELFF
TRBJ2-5 | TRBV7-9 | CASSPSRDRLLETQYF
TRBJ2-3 | TRBV6-5 | CASSYSRGSTDTQYF
TRBJ2-5 | TRBV7-9 | CASSLMAGIQETQYF
TRBJ2-2 | TRBV10-2 | CASSDNPGELFF
TRBJ1-5 | TRBV4-3 | CASSSQAQSNQPQHF
TRBJ1-6 | TRBV28 | CASTSSGSMAYNSPLHF
TRBJ1-2 | TRBV27 | CASSSGGPNYGYTF
TRBJ1-3 | TRBV28 | CASSFLGQISGNTIYF
TRBJ1-1 | TRBV7-2 | CASSLAFNEDTEAFF
TRBJ1-2 | TRBV4-3 | CASSHYSGTGYGYTF
TRBJ2-1 | TRBV5-1 | CASNVVSGQSSYNEQFF
TRBJ1-2 | TRBV30 | CAWSVPIQGAFHGYTF